This TCR beta chain was captured by sequencing in a study of blood T cell repertoires in COVID-19. Background on the study: Sites across the United States, Italy and Spain contributed samples from acute and convalescent COVID-19. T cells, B-cell-depleted T cells, or PBMCs supplied cDNA or gDNA.

There are 14 residues in the CDR3. In germline, CDR1 is LNHDA, CDR2 SQIVND (reference sequence). Trimming removed 1 base at V and 1 base at J, with 7 bases between. Per the original methods: The authors estimated nucleated cell counts from reference gene primer amplification. The method was immunoSEQ multiplex PCR; TCRdb's version includes in-frame clones alone and lacks a portion of them. The V and J calls and clone size were taken over from that table, and D and trimming were inferred from the DNA. The sample yields around 130,000 clones, around 90% seen once. Sequencing input: peripheral blood. The clonotype was recovered from a man in his 60s with active or convalescent COVID-19. This chain connects TRBV19 to TRBJ1-1, with D hard to call. In DNA form, the CDR3 reads TGTGCCAGTAGTATAGGGAGCCCGAACACTGAAGCTTTCTTT. Translating gives CASSIGSPNTEAFF.